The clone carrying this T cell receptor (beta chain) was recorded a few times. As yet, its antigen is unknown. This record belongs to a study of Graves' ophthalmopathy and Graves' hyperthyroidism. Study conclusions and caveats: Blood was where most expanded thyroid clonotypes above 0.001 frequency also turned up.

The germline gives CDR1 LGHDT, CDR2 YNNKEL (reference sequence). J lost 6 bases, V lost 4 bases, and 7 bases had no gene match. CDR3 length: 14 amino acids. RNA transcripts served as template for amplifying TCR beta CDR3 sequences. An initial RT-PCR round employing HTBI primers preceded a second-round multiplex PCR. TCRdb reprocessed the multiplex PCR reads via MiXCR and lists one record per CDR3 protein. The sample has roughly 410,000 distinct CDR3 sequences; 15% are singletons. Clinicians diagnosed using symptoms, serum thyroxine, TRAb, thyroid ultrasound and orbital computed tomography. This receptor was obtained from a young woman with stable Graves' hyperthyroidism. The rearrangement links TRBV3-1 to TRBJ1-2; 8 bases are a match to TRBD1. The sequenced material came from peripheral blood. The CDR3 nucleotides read TGTGCCAGCAGCCGGACAGGGAGTTGGAATGGCTACACCTTC. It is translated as CASSRTGSWNGYTF.